This TCR beta chain stems from a study of T cell repertoires in cytomegalovirus infection (dated by TCRdb to between 2018 and 2020). At the level of the whole study: Donor HLA type was relevant to the analysis, as public TCR beta signatures indicated carriage of CMV infection together with the matching HLA type. Findings and caveats that apply to the study as a whole: The ex vivo response was dominated by HLA-C-restricted CMV-specific TCR beta clonotypes, which also provided the single most frequent clonotype in two of eight donors. In both this cohort and an independent cohort of 352 donors, the cumulative frequency of public TCR beta family members distinguished carriers of CMV infection plus the relevant HLA type.

TCRdb lists the instrument as Illumina HiSeq 1500. TCRdb reworked the public reads: Q25 trimming with fastp, MiXCR clone assembly, productive beta chains retained. One record per CDR3 amino acid sequence lists the most common genes and DNA. This sample gives some 600,000 distinct CDR3 sequences in total; more than 20% of them show up just once. The ten top clones hold roughly 8% of the sample. The germline V gene supplies CDR1 SGHDN and CDR2 FVKESK. V is reduced by 2 bases and J by 0 bases, leaving a spacing of 30 bases between them. From its cysteine to its phenylalanine, the CDR3 spans 22 amino acids. Only CDR3 DNA is held: 66 bases, read in frame from base 1. Of note for this clonotype: Its recognized antigen is unknown. No qualities accompany the bases; no much larger clone lies one base away.

The TCR originated in a human donor in good health (CMV status not recorded). Some clones in this sample may be carry-over from other donors' samples. In this chain, TRBV14 is recombined with TRBJ2-3; TRBD1 is perhaps the D gene, given 6 matching bases. Source material: CD8+ T cells from PBMCs. CDR3 region: CASSQRGTADRNADSSTDTQYF. The DNA reads as follows: TGTGCCAGCAGCCAAAGGGGTACTGCAGACAGGAATGCCGACAGTAGCACAGATACGCAGTATTTT. Outside the CDR3, residues come from the reference TRBV14 and TRBJ2-3 proteins, so the full variable domain is: EAGVTQFPSHSVIEKGQTVTLRCDPISGHDNLYWYRRVMGKEIKFLLHFVKESKQDESGMPNNRFLAERTGGTYSTLKVQPAELEDSGVYFCASSQRGTADRNADSSTDTQYFGPGTRLTVL.